The 22 T cell receptor beta chains presented below share a single source sample, sequenced in a study of vaccination and CD4 T cells after COVID-19. No antigen is known for these receptors. Treatment specified: roughly ten-day PBMC culture with coronavirus spike peptide pools or control peptides (ViraFEST assay). Collection of the unexposed donor's CD4+ T cells took place before the COVID-19 pandemic (2011-2018). Cultured CD4+ T cell DNA underwent sequencing with the Oncomine TCR Beta short-read assay. It was from cultured CD4+ T cells that genomic DNA was extracted. TCRdb analysed the PCR reads with MiXCR anew, one entry per CDR3 protein. There are 9,000 to 10,000 distinct CDR3 sequences in the sample; 38% occur only once, and roughly 15% lies in the top ten. The sequenced sample was CD4+ T cells from blood, cultured in vitro. The source is a human donor in good health.

The V gene is TRBV18, the J gene TRBJ2-3; maybe TRBD1 (6 bases). The CDR3 has 14 residues. The germline V gene has CDR1 KGHSH and CDR2 LQKENI. Between the trimmed V and J ends, which lost 3 bases and 2 bases, there was a span of 9 bases. The CDR3 here is CASSPRGSTDTQYF. The CDR3 region has the DNA TGTGCCAGCTCACCCAGGGGCTCCACAGATACGCAGTATTTT.

This clonotype was counted a few times. The V and J genes are TRBV7-2 and TRBJ1-6; perhaps TRBD1 as D (5 bases). V lost 1 base to trimming and J lost 3 bases, with 7 bases between them. CDR1 and CDR2 from the germline V gene are SGHTA and FQGNSA. The CDR3 has 15 residues. The CDR3: CASSLGQGYNSPLHF. Written as DNA, the CDR3 is TGTGCCAGCAGCTTAGGGCAGGGCTATAATTCACCCCTCCACTTT.

This chain links TRBV20-1 with TRBJ2-3; either TRBD1 or TRBD2 may fit D (5 bases each). Germline V gives CDR1 DFQATT, CDR2 SNEGSKA (reference sequence). The CDR3 has 18 residues. Trimming took 0 bases from V and 2 from J, leaving 21 bases between them. DNA for the CDR3: TGCAGTGCTAGAGAGCCGGGGCAATTTCCGGCCTACACAGATACGCAGTATTTT. Translation gives CSAREPGQFPAYTDTQYF.

The chain employs TRBV20-1 and TRBJ2-5; 9 nucleotides agree with TRBD2. Germline CDR1 reads DFQATT; CDR2 reads SNEGSKA (reference sequence). J was trimmed by 4 bases and V by 3 bases; bases with no gene match: 12. The CDR3 loop spans 16 amino acids. The CDR3 region is CSARVISGRIAETQYF. CDR3 DNA sequence: TGCAGTGCTAGGGTGATTAGCGGGAGAATTGCAGAGACCCAGTACTTC.

The J gene is TRBJ1-2, the V gene TRBV19, with unresolved D. CDR3 length: 17 amino acids. Looked up from germline, CDR1 is LNHDA and CDR2 is SQIVND (reference sequence). Trimming took 4 bases from V and 2 from J, leaving 20 bases between them. CDR3 DNA sequence: TGTGCCAGTAGTACCCAACGAGGGCCCGGAGGCAACTATGGCTACACCTTC. Protein product: CASSTQRGPGGNYGYTF.

V gene TRBV7-6 combines with J gene TRBJ2-5; tentatively, D is TRBD1 (5 bases). Between the trimmed V and J ends, which lost 2 bases and 7 bases, there was a span of 17 bases. The CDR3 runs 15 residues. Germline CDR1 and CDR2: SGHVS and FNYEAQ. This chain's CDR3 is CASSLFGPGQGTQYF. The CDR3 coding sequence is TGTGCCAGCAGCTTATTCGGACCTGGCCAGGGGACCCAGTACTTC.

This chain connects TRBV20-1 to TRBJ1-2, with D maybe TRBD1 (6 bases). Per the germline V gene, CDR1 is DFQATT and CDR2 is SNEGSKA (reference sequence). This CDR3 region has 14 residues. Between the trimmed V and J ends, which lost 1 base and 4 bases, there was a span of 13 bases. CDR3 DNA: TGCAGTGCTAGAGCAGGGGTGGGTTTCTATGGCTACACCTTC. Protein product: CSARAGVGFYGYTF.

The genes are TRBV6-5 and TRBJ2-7, with 10 bases identical to TRBD2. The CDR3 sequence is 19 residues long. The V gene's germline CDR1 is MNHEY and CDR2 SVGAGI. With V trimmed by 4 bases and J by 0 bases, 15 bases remained unmatched. The CDR3 loop reads CASSFRGLAVNWGSYEQYF. In nucleotides, the CDR3 is TGTGCCAGCAGTTTCCGAGGACTAGCGGTCAATTGGGGCTCCTACGAGCAGTACTTC.

The V call is TRBV6-2 or TRBV6-3, the J call TRBJ2-3; TRBD2 agrees at 12 bases. Trimming removed 4 bases from V and 2 bases from J; junction bases left unmatched: 10. Germline lookup yields CDR1 MNHEY and CDR2 SVGEGT. This CDR3 has 18 amino acids. The chain's CDR3 is CASSFDHRLAGDTDTQYF. The CDR3 nucleotides are TGTGCCAGCAGTTTTGATCATAGACTAGCGGGAGACACAGATACGCAGTATTTT.

This chain uses TRBV6-2 or TRBV6-3 with TRBJ1-2; TRBD1 is a possible D gene (6 bases). The CDR3 covers 15 residues. Germline CDR1 and CDR2: MNHEY and SVGEGT. Trimming stripped 6 bases from V and 2 bases from J, with 16 bases between. The CDR3 reads CASSYQGKVNYGYTF. The CDR3 bases are TGTGCCAGCAGCTATCAGGGGAAAGTGAACTATGGCTACACCTTC.

This clonotype was seen more than once but under ten times. The rearrangement links TRBV6-1 to TRBJ1-1, with 10 bases that match TRBD1. Unmatched junction bases numbered 3, after V lost 4 bases and J lost 10 bases. The CDR3 has 12 amino acids. Germline CDR1 MNHNS, CDR2 SASEGT. The chain's CDR3 is CASSARQGAAFF. The CDR3 DNA reads TGTGCCAGCAGTGCTAGACAGGGGGCAGCTTTCTTT.

The CDR3 region has the DNA TGTGCCAGCAGCCCACATACCGGGACAGGGAGTTCACCCCTCCACTTT. This codes for CASSPHTGTGSSPLHF. This sequence joins TRBV7-9 and TRBJ1-6, with TRBD1 identical over 9 bases. CDR1 SEHNR and CDR2 FQNEAQ come from the germline V gene (reference sequence). This CDR3 is 16 amino acids long. J was trimmed by 9 bases and V by 5 bases; bases with no gene match: 11.

The CDR3 reads CSARDLYRQGTSGSYEQYF. In DNA, the CDR3 is TGCAGTGCTAGAGATCTTTATCGGCAGGGGACTAGCGGGAGTTACGAGCAGTACTTC. The chain joins TRBV20-1 to TRBJ2-7; 14 bases are a match to TRBD2. The CDR3 length is 19 residues. The V and J ends lost 0 bases and 4 bases, in that order; junction bases with no gene match: 14. Per germline, CDR1 DFQATT and CDR2 SNEGSKA (reference sequence).

This clonotype was picked up a small number of times. The chain recombines TRBV7-2 with TRBJ1-2, with a weak D call TRBD1 (6 bases). Trimming stripped 5 bases from V and 4 bases from J, with 23 bases between. The CDR3 runs to 17 residues. CDR1 is SGHTA, CDR2 FQGNSA, per germline. CDR3: CASSLIIGQKDPYGYTF. The CDR3 DNA reads as TGTGCCAGCAGCCTAATTATAGGACAGAAGGATCCCTATGGCTACACCTTC.

The table lists this clonotype with a few counts. This chain connects TRBV27 to TRBJ1-1, with D hard to call. The CDR3 has 13 amino acids. Per germline, CDR1 MNHEY and CDR2 SMNVEV (reference sequence). The V and J ends lost 1 base and 5 bases respectively, with 8 bases between them. DNA of the CDR3: TGTGCCAGCAGTTTATGGGGTGAGACTGAAGCTTTCTTT. It yields the protein CASSLWGETEAFF.

In its sample, this clonotype was seen a few times. The chain recombines TRBV7-2 with TRBJ2-2; D is possibly TRBD1 or TRBD2 (5 bases each). CDR1 SGHTA and CDR2 FQGNSA come from the germline V gene. This CDR3 region has 17 residues. V lost 5 bases to trimming and J lost 5 bases, with 21 bases between them. Written as DNA, the CDR3 is TGTGCCAGCAGCCCATTTGGGGGTAGAGGAAATACCGGGGAGCTGTTTTTT. This sequence encodes CASSPFGGRGNTGELFF.

This chain links TRBV20-1 with TRBJ2-3; 8 bases fit TRBD1. Germline loops: CDR1 DFQATT, CDR2 SNEGSKA (reference sequence). The V segment lost 5 bases and the J segment 5 bases; nucleotides outside the gene matches: 3. This CDR3 region has 12 residues. CDR3 in amino acids: CSAVQGVDTQYF. The CDR3 nucleotides read TGCAGTGCTGTACAGGGGGTAGATACGCAGTATTTT.

This clonotype turned up a few times. The chain uses TRBV29-1 and TRBJ2-2; D unclear. CDR3 size: 13 residues. Germline-derived CDR1 and CDR2 are SQVTM and ANQGSEA. Trimming stripped 7 bases from V and 2 bases from J, with 11 bases between. The CDR3: CSAEHSNTGELFF. The CDR3 DNA is TGCAGCGCCGAGCACTCTAACACCGGGGAGCTGTTTTTT.

This clonotype has only a few counts. The genes are TRBV24-1 and TRBJ1-1; D is ambiguous. The CDR3 consists of 14 residues. From germline, CDR1 is KGHDR and CDR2 SFDVKD. V was pared by 5 bases and J by 4 bases, with 13 bases between. The CDR3 region has the DNA TGTGCCACCAGTGGTGACCAGGAGGGCACTGAAGCTTTCTTT. This sequence encodes CATSGDQEGTEAFF.

The chain joins TRBV5-4 to TRBJ2-1; D may be TRBD2 (5 bases). Germline CDR1 and CDR2: SGHNT and YYREEE (reference sequence). The CDR3 has 16 residues. Trimming stripped 4 bases from V and 0 bases from J, with 14 bases between. CDR3 protein: CASSGGLISSYNEQFF. In DNA form, the CDR3 reads TGTGCCAGCAGCGGAGGACTTATTAGCTCCTACAATGAGCAGTTCTTC.

The rearrangement links TRBV27 to TRBJ2-2; D ambiguous. Trimming removed 5 bases at V and 0 bases at J, with 13 bases between. This CDR3 has 16 residues. Germline CDR1 and CDR2: MNHEY and SMNVEV (reference sequence). The CDR3 DNA reads as TGTGCCAGCAGTCTTCCCGGCCGCTCGAACACCGGGGAGCTGTTTTTT. It encodes CASSLPGRSNTGELFF.

J is TRBJ2-7 and V is TRBV19; TRBD1 matches 7 bases. With 6 bases clipped from V and 3 bases from J, the junction kept 8 bases outside the gene matches. Germline V gene data show CDR1 as LNHDA and CDR2 as SQIVND (reference sequence). The CDR3 spans 14 residues. CDR3 DNA sequence: TGTGCCAGTAGAAGGGCGACAGGGCACTACGAGCAGTACTTC. As protein: CASRRATGHYEQYF.